This passage covers 2 T cell receptor beta chains from one sample sequenced in a study of tumor-infiltrating lymphocytes in primary liver carcinoma. It was unsorted whole blood that yielded blood RNA, and germline DNA was also extracted. Using a constant-region primer together with ProtoScript II reverse transcriptase, TCR beta cDNA was made from 500 ng of total RNA. Investigators got TCR beta libraries out of three nested multiplex PCR rounds, done with slightly modified ARM-PCR. Primers for the first two PCR rounds were TRBV1-TRBV30 forward primers and a C-beta reverse primer (roughly 10 cycles per round). TCRdb reanalysed the multiplex PCR reads using MiXCR and keeps one entry per CDR3 protein. This sample carries some 190,000 distinct CDR3 sequences, around 60% of them seen once, and the ten largest clones take around 74%. The sample comprised peripheral blood. All receptors come from a man aged 35 to 55 with primary liver carcinoma and hepatitis B virus infection.

This clonotype occurred a few times. This chain connects TRBV4-1 to TRBJ1-1; D unresolved. The CDR3 extends over 14 amino acids. Trimming took off 1 base at V and 1 base at J, with 7 bases between the two ends. CDR1 and CDR2 from the germline V gene are MGHRA and YSYEKL. DNA for the CDR3: TGCGCCAGCAGCCAAGTTGGCAGGAACACTGAAGCTTTCTTT. Its translation: CASSQVGRNTEAFF.

This clonotype appeared many times. J is TRBJ2-1 and V is TRBV11-1, with 10 bases fitting TRBD2. Germline V gives CDR1 SGHAT, CDR2 FQDESV (reference sequence). The CDR3 is 16 residues long. J was trimmed by 5 bases and V by 1 base; bases with no gene match: 5. The CDR3 bases are TGTGCCAGCAGCTTAGGAAGCGGGAGGGACCACAATGAGCAGTTCTTC. As protein: CASSLGSGRDHNEQFF. The full variable domain, in which reference TRBV11-1 and TRBJ2-1 provide the parts outside the CDR3, is EAEVAQSPRYKITEKSQAVAFWCDPISGHATLYWYRQILGQGPELLVQFQDESVVDDSQLPKDRFSAERLKGVDSTLKIQPAELGDSAMYLCASSLGSGRDHNEQFFGPGTRLTVL.